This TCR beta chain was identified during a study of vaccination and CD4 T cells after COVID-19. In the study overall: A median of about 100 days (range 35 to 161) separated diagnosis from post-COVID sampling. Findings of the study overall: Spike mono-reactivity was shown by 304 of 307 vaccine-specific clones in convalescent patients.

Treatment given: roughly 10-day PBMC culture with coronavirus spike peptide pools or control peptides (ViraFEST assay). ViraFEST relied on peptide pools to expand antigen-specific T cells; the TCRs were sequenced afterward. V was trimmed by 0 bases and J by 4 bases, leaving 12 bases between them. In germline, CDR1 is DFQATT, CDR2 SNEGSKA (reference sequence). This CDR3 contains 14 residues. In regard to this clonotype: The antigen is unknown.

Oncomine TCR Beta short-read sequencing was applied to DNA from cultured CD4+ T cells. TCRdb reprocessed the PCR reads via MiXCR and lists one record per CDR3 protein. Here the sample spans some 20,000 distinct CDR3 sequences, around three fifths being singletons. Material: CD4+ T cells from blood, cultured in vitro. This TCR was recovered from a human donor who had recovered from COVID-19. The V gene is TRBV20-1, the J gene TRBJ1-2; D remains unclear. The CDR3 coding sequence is TGCAGTGCTAGAGATCGGAGAGGGTTCTATGGCTACACCTTC. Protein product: CSARDRRGFYGYTF.